A selection of T cell receptor beta chains follows, all from one sample in a study of T cells after yellow fever vaccination. MiXCR, run by TCRdb on the 5' RACE reads, gives a single entry per CDR3 protein. The repertoire holds 350,000 to 550,000 distinct CDR3 sequences, with roughly a sixth as singletons. The sequencing used PBMCs, collected before the yellow fever booster vaccination. All receptors come from a man younger than 35 who received the YFV17D yellow fever vaccine. The CDR3 runs from the conserved cysteine through the conserved F or W.

TRBJ1-3	TRBV20-1	CSASAGNTIYF
TRBJ2-1	TRBV5-1	CASRVAGGYNEQFF
TRBJ2-4	TRBV7-7	CASRKLTGKNIQYF
TRBJ2-1	TRBV4-1	CASSPLPGTSFGEQFF
TRBJ2-2	TRBV7-2	CASSNRDISSGRVFF
TRBJ2-5	TRBV11-2	CASSFRGKGETQYF
TRBJ2-3	TRBV6-5	CASSLQGSADTQYF
TRBJ1-5	TRBV12-3/TRBV12-4	CASSFAGDQPQHF
TRBJ1-1	TRBV5-1	CASSPRPGDRAFF
TRBJ2-1	TRBV5-1	CASSLGLAGGTNEQFF
TRBJ2-1	TRBV6-5	CASSPWTGKNEQFF
TRBJ2-2	TRBV7-7	CASSNTGSGELFF
TRBJ2-3	TRBV6-1	CASSLGVAGTQYF
TRBJ2-2	TRBV7-6	CASSDWDANTGELFF
TRBJ2-1	TRBV4-1	CASSRQDSGDEQFF
TRBJ2-3	TRBV7-9	CASSFSGGAVDTQYF
TRBJ2-1	TRBV5-1	CASRAGANNEQFF
TRBJ2-3	TRBV11-2	CASSLVDSLPQYF
TRBJ2-5	TRBV12-3/TRBV12-4	CASSQPSGGVVETQYF
TRBJ2-6	TRBV9	CASSVPPEANVLTF
TRBJ2-7	TRBV29-1	CSPAGGGGEQYF
TRBJ1-4	TRBV9	CASSSFTGLHEGEKLFF
TRBJ1-1	TRBV4-3	CASSQIRMNTEAFF
TRBJ2-5	TRBV4-1	CASSQDYDQSETQYF
TRBJ2-7	TRBV6-5	CASTPRSAYEQYF
TRBJ2-7	TRBV10-2	CASEGFSSYEQYF
TRBJ2-1	TRBV6-5	CASSSPGPSPLYNEQFF
TRBJ2-2	TRBV12-3/TRBV12-4	CASSFRAGSYPGELFF
TRBJ2-1	TRBV5-1	CASSLRGFNEQFF
TRBJ2-3	TRBV28	CASSIPSTDTQYF
TRBJ1-5	TRBV6-5	CASSYRVAGPQHF
TRBJ1-4	TRBV5-5	CASRGGATNEKLFF
TRBJ2-7	TRBV11-2	CASSFTGQGAYEQYF
TRBJ1-3	TRBV25-1	CASSLPGGLGNTIYF
TRBJ2-2	TRBV9	CASSVDGYLDTGELFF
TRBJ2-7	TRBV20-1	CSARAARTGKGHLDEQYF
TRBJ2-1	TRBV4-1	CASSPGASGGGNEQFF
TRBJ2-5	TRBV6-2/TRBV6-3	CASSYPPKGSYQETQYF
TRBJ1-1	TRBV4-3	CASSQELFLEAFF
TRBJ2-1	TRBV20-1	CSPRGSYNEQFF
TRBJ1-5	TRBV7-9	CASSTWGVQPQHF
TRBJ1-2	TRBV5-1	CASSLQGESYGYTF
TRBJ1-5	TRBV29-1	CSVVGGGSNQPQHF
TRBJ2-3	TRBV28	CASSGSVRPGASTDTQYF
TRBJ2-7	TRBV7-2	CASSATGPGASYEQYF
TRBJ2-1	TRBV6-5	CASTGTGGPNEQFF
TRBJ2-7	TRBV7-9	CASSSGQDYEQYF
TRBJ2-6	TRBV5-1	CASSLDRTGRRSGANVLTF
TRBJ2-1	TRBV12-3/TRBV12-4	CASSPLIGQALQGNEQFF
TRBJ2-1	TRBV5-1	CASSHPQGGTYNEQFF
TRBJ1-1	TRBV5-1	CASSLEIGGGTEAFF
TRBJ2-1	TRBV6-2/TRBV6-3	CASRFLPGQGAHYNEQFF
TRBJ2-6	TRBV6-5	CASSYSIGSGANVLTF
TRBJ2-5	TRBV20-1	CSPSDRGLETQYF
TRBJ2-2	TRBV7-3	CASQRGVPGELFF
TRBJ2-3	TRBV21-1	CASSKDPQARTDTQYF
TRBJ2-5	TRBV29-1	CSVEPTGKEETQYF
TRBJ2-2	TRBV27	CASSLRGRGPGELFF
TRBJ1-2	TRBV28	CASSSPGTANYGYTF